The entry that follows covers one TCR beta chain sequence. This CDR3 is 19 amino acids long. CDR1 and CDR2 from the germline V gene are SGHRS and YFSETQ. V shed 0 bases and J 4 bases; nucleotides not matched to a gene: 14. This entry comes from a study of blood T cell repertoires in COVID-19. At the level of the study: COVID-19 samples, acute and convalescent, were from the United States, Italy and Spain.

Generated by immunoSEQ multiplex PCR, the TCRdb table keeps only in-frame clones and is missing some. The sample consists of 75,000 or so clones, roughly 88% of them appearing once. Input material: peripheral blood. The gene calls are TRBV5-1 and TRBJ2-3; TRBD2 matches at 10 bases. The sequence was obtained from a man between 70 and 80 years old with acute or convalescent COVID-19. The CDR3 DNA reads TGCGCCAGCAGCTTGGGATCTTTTCGGGCTAGCGGGAGTCCAGATACGCAGTATTTT. Translation gives CASSLGSFRASGSPDTQYF.